These 25 T cell receptor beta chains were all obtained from the same sample, sequenced in a study of blood T cell repertoires in COVID-19. Using immunoSEQ multiplex PCR, the repertoire was profiled, and TCRdb retains in-frame clones only, with some absent. The table shows approximately 320,000 clones, with approximately 89% occurring only once. Source material: peripheral blood. Source of these receptors: a woman aged 25 to 45 with COVID-19, enrolled during active disease.

The chain couples TRBV5-8 to TRBJ2-5; TRBD1 matches 7 bases. CDR3 length: 14 amino acids. V shed 4 bases and J 4 bases; nucleotides not matched to a gene: 7. Germline V gene sequence: CDR1 SGHTS, CDR2 YDEGEE. This chain's CDR3 is CASSPTGLGETQYF. Here the CDR3 DNA reads TGTGCCAGCAGCCCGACAGGGTTGGGAGAGACCCAGTACTTC.

The rearrangement joins TRBV7-6 to TRBJ2-5; 14 bases are shared with TRBD2. Trimming at V came to 5 bases and at J to 3 bases, leaving 8 bases not matched to a gene. The germline CDR1 and CDR2 sequences are SGHVS and FNYEAQ. There are 17 residues in the CDR3. The CDR3 sequence: CASSRPGTSGGKETQYF. In DNA, the CDR3 is TGTGCCAGCAGCCGCCCCGGGACTAGCGGGGGAAAAGAGACCCAGTACTTC.

This clone was seen a single time. The CDR3 protein is CASSQAGVRASGGRQYF. For the CDR3, the DNA is TGTGCCAGCAGCCAAGCGGGGGTCAGGGCTAGCGGGGGCCGTCAGTACTTC. V and J are TRBV2 and TRBJ2-4, with 10 bases aligning to TRBD2. This CDR3 contains 17 residues. The germline V gene encodes CDR1 SNHLY and CDR2 FYNNEI. The ends lost 6 bases at V and 12 bases at J; junction bases unmatched: 20.

This rearrangement joins TRBV3-1 (or the pseudogene TRBV3-2) to TRBJ1-2; 9 nucleotides match TRBD1. Germline-derived CDR1 and CDR2 are LGHDT and YNNKEL (reference sequence). J was trimmed by 6 bases and V by 3 bases; bases with no gene match: 11. The CDR3 runs to 16 residues. The CDR3 protein is CASSQTLRDRAHGYTF. The CDR3 nucleotides are TGTGCCAGCAGCCAGACTCTCCGGGACAGGGCTCATGGCTACACCTTC.

In DNA, the CDR3 is TGTGCCAGCAGTTCCTCCGGCAGTTACAGGGAGCAGTTCTTC. It codes for CASSSSGSYREQFF. V and J are TRBV6-2 or TRBV6-3 and TRBJ2-1; D is possibly TRBD1 (5 bases). Trimming shortened V by 4 bases and J by 10 bases, and 17 bases separated the two germline ends. The CDR3 has 14 residues. The germline CDR1 and CDR2 sequences are MNHEY and SVGEGT.

The rearrangement joins TRBV9 to TRBJ1-5; 12 bases are a match to TRBD1. The CDR3 covers 14 residues. Trimming took 3 bases from V and 7 from J; bases not matched to a gene: 2. Germline V CDR1 and CDR2: SGDLS, YYNGEE. The CDR3 nucleotides read TGTGCCAGCAGCGGGGGGACAGGGGGCCAGCCCCAGCATTTT. Its protein is CASSGGTGGQPQHF.

V gene TRBV5-1 combines with J gene TRBJ1-1; 8 nucleotides agree with TRBD1. J lost 5 bases, V lost 4 bases, and 13 bases had no gene match. The CDR3 sequence is 16 residues long. Germline CDR1 and CDR2: SGHRS and YFSETQ. CDR3 loop: CASSTRQGTPATEAFF. The CDR3 nucleotides read TGCGCCAGCAGCACGAGACAGGGGACCCCGGCGACTGAAGCTTTCTTT.

The chain employs TRBV5-1 and TRBJ2-7; 10 bases align to TRBD1. V gave up 3 bases and J gave up 4 bases; unmatched junction bases: 7. The CDR3 totals 15 residues. Germline values: CDR1 SGHRS, CDR2 YFSETQ. In DNA form, the CDR3 reads TGCGCCAGCAGCTCAGGGACAGGGGTTGTGTACGAGCAGTACTTC. Translated: CASSSGTGVVYEQYF. Full variable domain (outside the CDR3, taken from reference TRBV5-1 and TRBJ2-7): KAGVTQTPRYLIKTRGQQVTLSCSPISGHRSVSWYQQTPGQGLQFLFEYFSETQRNKGNFPGRFSGRQFSNSRSEMNVSTLELGDSALYLCASSSGTGVVYEQYFGPGTRLTVT.

V and J are TRBV6-2 or TRBV6-3 and TRBJ1-6, with D hard to call. The CDR3 runs 13 residues. Germline V gene lookup returns CDR1 MNHEY and CDR2 SVGEGT. The V end lost 2 bases, the J end lost 5 bases, and 4 bases lay between the germline ends. This CDR3 reads CASSYRDNSPLHF. CDR3 in DNA: TGTGCCAGCAGTTACCGGGATAATTCACCCCTCCACTTT.

This clone was observed once. This chain links TRBV6-5 with TRBJ1-2; D not certain. Trimming left V 6 bases short and J 4 bases short, with 12 bases between. The CDR3 runs 13 residues. Germline CDR1 and CDR2: MNHEY and SVGAGI. For the CDR3, the DNA is TGTGCCAGCAGCCCCGGACTGCTCTATGGCTACACCTTC. Its protein is CASSPGLLYGYTF.

The chain uses TRBV7-9 and TRBJ2-1, with TRBD1 identical over 9 bases. The V gene end was trimmed by 7 bases and the J gene end by 0 bases; junction bases not matched to a gene: 13. The CDR3 is 18 residues long. Germline CDR1 SEHNR, CDR2 FQNEAQ (reference sequence). The CDR3 spells CASKLQGAWEVSYNEQFF. Written as DNA, the CDR3 is TGTGCCAGCAAACTACAGGGGGCGTGGGAGGTCTCCTACAATGAGCAGTTCTTC.

This clone was observed once. The rearrangement uses TRBV7-9 and TRBJ1-1; TRBD1 aligns across 8 bases. CDR1 is SEHNR, CDR2 FQNEAQ, per germline (reference sequence). The CDR3 totals 18 residues. With 1 base clipped from V and 1 base from J, the junction kept 11 bases outside the gene matches. The CDR3 loop is CASSLVVGTGFGNTEAFF. The CDR3 DNA reads as TGTGCCAGCAGCTTAGTCGTGGGGACAGGCTTTGGGAACACTGAAGCTTTCTTT.

This clone was seen once. The V call is TRBV7-9, the J call TRBJ1-6; D is undetermined. V was clipped by 1 base and J by 9 bases, with 7 bases between them. This CDR3 has 13 amino acids. CDR1 SEHNR and CDR2 FQNEAQ come from the germline V gene (reference sequence). The CDR3 DNA reads as TGTGCCAGCAGCTTAGGGGCTACTTCACCCCTCCACTTT. Its translation: CASSLGATSPLHF. The full variable domain, its missing parts supplied by reference TRBV7-9 and TRBJ1-6, is DTGVSQNPRHKITKRGQNVTFRCDPISEHNRLYWYRQTLGQGPEFLTYFQNEAQLEKSRLLSDRFSAERPKGSFSTLEIQRTEQGDSAMYLCASSLGATSPLHFGNGTRLTVT.

The V call is TRBV30, the J call TRBJ1-2; 9 positions match TRBD1. CDR3 length: 14 residues. Germline values: CDR1 GTSNPN, CDR2 SVGIG (reference sequence). Germline trimming cut 4 bases from V and 4 bases from J; bases unmatched to any gene: 7. The CDR3 DNA sequence: TGTGCCTGGAAACCGGGACAGGGCCGCTATGGCTACACCTTC. The encoded protein is CAWKPGQGRYGYTF.

CDR3 coding DNA: TGCGCCAGCAGCCAAGATGGACAGGGCATCTCTGAAGCTTTCTTT. The encoded protein is CASSQDGQGISEAFF. This rearrangement joins TRBV4-1 to TRBJ1-1; TRBD1 matches at 8 bases. V lost 0 bases and J lost 6; bases outside the gene matches: 6. Germline V lookup: CDR1 MGHRA, CDR2 YSYEKL. The length of the CDR3 is 15 residues.

CDR3 in amino acids: CASSVFGTRGEEQFF. The CDR3 DNA sequence: TGTGCCAGCAGCGTTTTTGGGACTAGGGGAGAAGAGCAGTTCTTC. V and J are TRBV9 and TRBJ2-1, with 8 bases identical to TRBD2. Trimming at V came to 2 bases and at J to 10 bases, leaving 11 bases not matched to a gene. Per germline, CDR1 SGDLS and CDR2 YYNGEE. The CDR3 is 15 residues long.

V usage is TRBV30 and J usage is TRBJ1-4, with 7 bases identical to TRBD1. The CDR3 sequence is 18 residues long. The trim removed 2 bases at V and 5 bases at J, leaving 17 bases unmatched. Per the germline V gene, CDR1 is GTSNPN and CDR2 is SVGIG (reference sequence). CDR3: CAWSRRDKGGGRNEKLFF. The CDR3 DNA is TGTGCCTGGAGTCGGAGGGATAAAGGGGGCGGTAGGAATGAAAAACTGTTTTTT.

The chain combines TRBV18 with TRBJ1-1; D not resolved. This CDR3 has 15 residues. V lost 6 bases, J lost 0 bases, and 14 bases lay in between. CDR1 is KGHSH, CDR2 LQKENI, per germline. The chain's CDR3 is CASSLSSKLNTEAFF. The DNA for the CDR3 is TGTGCCAGCTCCTTAAGTTCGAAGCTGAACACTGAAGCTTTCTTT.

This clone was observed many times. J is TRBJ1-1 and V is TRBV9; no firm D call. This CDR3 has 13 residues. From germline, CDR1 is SGDLS and CDR2 YYNGEE. V was shortened by 1 base and J by 0 bases, with 4 bases between the two germline ends. The CDR3 DNA reads as TGTGCCAGCAGCGTATCGGTGAACACTGAAGCTTTCTTT. The encoded protein is CASSVSVNTEAFF.

This CDR3 is CASSSTLTGGYGYTF. In DNA form, the CDR3 reads TGTGCCAGCAGTTCCACTTTGACAGGGGGCTATGGCTACACCTTC. The chain has TRBV27 and TRBJ1-2, with TRBD1 matching over 9 bases. V lost 4 bases, J lost 4 bases, and 7 bases stayed unmatched. Germline V gives CDR1 MNHEY, CDR2 SMNVEV (reference sequence). The CDR3 is 15 residues long.

This clone was observed once. The chain recombines TRBV7-9 with TRBJ1-2; no definite D call. CDR1 and CDR2 from the germline V gene are SEHNR and FQNEAQ (reference sequence). The CDR3 is 14 residues long. Deletions cut 5 bases from V and 3 bases from J, with 13 bases between. The CDR3 bases are TGTGCCAGCAGCCGAACGCTCCAGGACTATGGCTACACCTTC. It translates to CASSRTLQDYGYTF.

J is TRBJ2-2 and V is TRBV7-2; 10 bases are shared with TRBD2. The germline V gene encodes CDR1 SGHTA and CDR2 FQGNSA. The ends lost 3 bases at V and 7 bases at J; junction bases unmatched: 8. The CDR3 totals 16 residues. CDR3 in amino acids: CASSLGSGGSDGELFF. The CDR3, as DNA: TGTGCCAGCAGCTTGGGTAGCGGGGGGAGCGACGGGGAGCTGTTTTTT.

The gene calls are TRBV3-1 (or the pseudogene TRBV3-2) and TRBJ2-3; D call uncertain. CDR3 size: 12 residues. Germline CDR1 LGHDT, CDR2 YNNKEL (reference sequence). Trimming cost V 8 bases and J 3 bases, with 9 bases left between them. The CDR3 sequence is CASGDLTDTQYF. CDR3 bases: TGTGCCAGCGGAGATTTAACAGATACGCAGTATTTT.

The gene calls are TRBV10-3 and TRBJ1-2, with 7 nucleotides matching TRBD1. CDR1 ENHRY and CDR2 SYGVKD come from the germline V gene. CDR3 length: 13 residues. V gave up 2 bases and J gave up 4 bases; unmatched junction bases: 1. The CDR3 DNA sequence: TGTGCCATCAGTGAGCCAGGGGGCTATGGCTACACCTTC. Protein product: CAISEPGGYGYTF.

This chain joins TRBV18 and TRBJ2-7; TRBD1 matches 7 bases. CDR1 and CDR2 (germline): KGHSH, LQKENI. V lost 3 bases, J lost 4 bases, and 6 bases stayed unmatched. The CDR3 runs to 14 residues. The CDR3 sequence is CASSPPGTDYEQYF. CDR3 DNA: TGTGCCAGCTCACCCCCGGGGACAGATTACGAGCAGTACTTC.